A selection of T cell receptor beta chains follows, all from one sample in a study of vaccination and CD4 T cells after COVID-19. TCRdb fed the PCR reads into MiXCR, producing one record per CDR3 protein. This table holds about 20,000 distinct CDR3 sequences, around 39% found once. Antigen specificity for these receptors is unknown. The sample here was CD4+ T cells from blood, cultured in vitro, taken about 7 months after SARS-CoV-2 vaccination. The receptors here all came from a human donor who had recovered from COVID-19. Both conserved end residues are part of each CDR3. The order of the fields is D gene, V gene, clone size, J gene, CDR3 protein, CDR3 DNA. A D gene is named only where the DNA matches it firmly. Clone size is given for some rows only: seen once, a few or many times, or a class if the clone is expanded.

>.|TRBV27|few|TRBJ1-5
CASSPWGQPQHF
TGTGCCAGCAGCCCGTGGGGGCAGCCCCAGCATTTT
>.|TRBV28|.|TRBJ1-5
CASNPRSFYSNQPQHF
TGTGCCAGCAACCCACGGAGTTTCTATAGCAATCAGCCCCAGCATTTT
>TRBD1|TRBV6-4|.|TRBJ1-5
CASSINLIRGQKGQHF
TGTGCCAGCAGTATAAACCTGATCCGGGGACAGAAAGGCCAGCATTTT
>.|TRBV7-3|few|TRBJ1-1
CASSFGTHTEAFF
TGTGCCAGCAGCTTCGGGACACACACTGAAGCTTTCTTT
>.|TRBV6-1|few|TRBJ1-1
CASSDYIGRGNTEAFF
TGTGCCAGCAGTGACTACATCGGCAGGGGGAACACTGAAGCTTTCTTT
>.|TRBV6-1|.|TRBJ1-1
CASSRDRRGTEAFF
TGTGCCAGCAGCAGGGACCGCCGGGGCACTGAAGCTTTCTTT
>.|TRBV7-9|.|TRBJ2-7
CASRTSRDLGYEQYF
TGTGCCAGCAGAACAAGCCGGGACTTAGGCTACGAGCAGTACTTC
>.|TRBV6-1|.|TRBJ1-2
CASSQGNYGYTF
TGTGCCAGCAGCCAGGGGAACTATGGCTACACCTTC
>.|TRBV6-1|few|TRBJ1-2
CASSEPGAINGYTF
TGTGCCAGCAGTGAACCCGGGGCTATTAATGGCTACACCTTC
>TRBD2|TRBV20-1|few|TRBJ2-1
CSAPGTSGYNEQFF
TGCAGTGCACCTGGGACTAGCGGCTACAATGAGCAGTTCTTC
>.|TRBV28|.|TRBJ1-6
CASTPSGGMGSPLHF
TGTGCCAGCACACCCTCCGGAGGCATGGGTTCACCCCTCCACTTT
>TRBD1|TRBV20-1|few|TRBJ2-7
CSASGTGDQYYEQYF
TGCAGTGCTAGCGGTACAGGGGATCAATACTACGAGCAGTACTTC
>.|TRBV24-1|.|TRBJ2-2
CATSDGVAGVTGELFF
TGTGCCACCAGTGATGGGGTAGCAGGGGTGACCGGGGAGCTGTTTTTT
>.|TRBV7-2|.|TRBJ2-3
CASSLIGTDTQYF
TGTGCCAGCAGCTTAATCGGCACAGATACGCAGTATTTT
>TRBD1|TRBV20-1|.|TRBJ2-3
CSARQGAADTQYF
TGCAGTGCTCGACAGGGGGCCGCAGATACGCAGTATTTT
>TRBD2|TRBV7-9|few|TRBJ2-5
CASSLGLAGGKETQYF
TGTGCCAGCAGCTTAGGGCTAGCGGGAGGAAAAGAGACCCAGTACTTC
>.|TRBV30|.|TRBJ1-6
CAWRRRVSPLHF
TGTGCCTGGAGAAGAAGGGTTTCACCCCTCCACTTT
>.|TRBV28|.|TRBJ2-7
CASSFQSWGGREQYF
TGTGCCAGCAGTTTCCAATCCTGGGGAGGTCGCGAGCAGTACTTC
>.|TRBV20-1|few|TRBJ2-7
CSANTAAHYEQYF
TGCAGTGCTAATACAGCAGCCCACTACGAGCAGTACTTC
>.|TRBV7-3|.|TRBJ2-1
CASSLYRDSSYNEQFF
TGTGCCAGCAGCTTATATAGAGATAGCTCCTACAATGAGCAGTTCTTC
>.|TRBV18|.|TRBJ2-7
CASSSSQGGREQYF
TGTGCCAGCTCATCGTCTCAGGGGGGCCGCGAGCAGTACTTC
>TRBD1|TRBV28|.|TRBJ2-5
CASSLLTGELETQYF
TGTGCCAGCAGTTTACTTACAGGGGAATTGGAGACCCAGTACTTC
>TRBD2|TRBV6-5|.|TRBJ2-1
CASSYVLAGHNEQFF
TGTGCCAGCAGTTACGTACTAGCGGGGCACAATGAGCAGTTCTTC
>TRBD2|TRBV7-3|.|TRBJ2-2
CASAGGDFGELFF
TGTGCCAGCGCCGGGGGGGACTTTGGGGAGCTGTTTTTT
>TRBD2|TRBV6-5|.|TRBJ2-7
CASSYSGGSSYEQYF
TGTGCCAGCAGTTACTCTGGCGGGAGCTCCTACGAGCAGTACTTC
>.|TRBV20-1|.|TRBJ2-2
CSAREVGSATGELFF
TGCAGTGCTAGAGAGGTGGGTTCGGCCACCGGGGAGCTGTTTTTT
>.|TRBV12-3/TRBV12-4|once|TRBJ1-2
CASRPGTATNYGYTF
TGTGCCAGCAGGCCGGGGACGGCAACTAACTATGGCTACACCTTC
>TRBD2|TRBV5-8|.|TRBJ2-1
CASSLDPSGRYNEQFF
TGTGCCAGCAGCTTGGACCCCAGCGGGAGATACAATGAGCAGTTCTTC
>.|TRBV27|few|TRBJ2-7
CASDRRGGSGPCEQYF
TGTGCCAGCGACCGGAGGGGGGGATCAGGCCCTTGCGAGCAGTACTTC
>TRBD1|TRBV20-1|.|TRBJ2-7
CSARPDRSDYEQYF
TGCAGTGCTAGGCCGGACAGGAGTGACTACGAGCAGTACTTC
>.|TRBV6-2/TRBV6-3|.|TRBJ2-5
CASRWGRSVGTQYF
TGTGCCAGCCGCTGGGGCCGTAGCGTGGGGACCCAGTACTTC
>.|TRBV20-1|few|TRBJ1-5
CSARAGAGQPQHF
TGCAGTGCTAGGGCAGGGGCTGGTCAGCCCCAGCATTTT
>TRBD2|TRBV20-1|.|TRBJ2-3
CSARMPGTSGIVDTQYF
TGCAGTGCTCGTATGCCTGGGACTAGCGGGATTGTGGATACGCAGTATTTT
>.|TRBV28|.|TRBJ1-6
CASNSPSSYNSPLHF
TGTGCCAGCAACTCACCGAGCTCCTATAATTCACCCCTCCACTTT
>TRBD2|TRBV7-8|once|TRBJ2-1
CASSLQTGLGDNEQFF
TGTGCCAGCAGCTTACAAACGGGACTAGGGGACAATGAGCAGTTCTTC
>TRBD1|TRBV28|.|TRBJ2-1
CASSSGTDSYNEQFF
TGTGCCAGCAGTTCCGGGACAGATTCCTACAATGAGCAGTTCTTC
>.|TRBV7-8|few|TRBJ2-1
CASSLRLAFYNEQFF
TGTGCCAGCAGCTTGAGGCTAGCGTTCTACAATGAGCAGTTCTTC
>TRBD2|TRBV27|.|TRBJ2-7
CASVPLGGGPSEQYF
TGTGCCAGCGTCCCGCTCGGGGGAGGGCCGAGCGAGCAGTACTTC
>.|TRBV7-9|few|TRBJ2-7
CASSSRTDYEQYF
TGTGCCAGCAGCTCGAGGACAGACTACGAGCAGTACTTC
>.|TRBV28|few|TRBJ1-2
CASSPPPGWGYTF
TGTGCCAGCAGTCCTCCACCCGGGTGGGGCTACACCTTC
>.|TRBV19|.|TRBJ1-5
CASKGGSGRQPQHF
TGTGCCAGTAAGGGTGGTTCCGGGAGACAGCCCCAGCATTTT
>TRBD2|TRBV20-1|.|TRBJ2-1
CSARLGRTGYNEQFF
TGCAGTGCTAGACTCGGGAGGACGGGATACAATGAGCAGTTCTTC
>TRBD1|TRBV4-3|.|TRBJ2-5
CASSSSDRGLETQYF
TGCGCCAGCAGCTCCTCGGACAGGGGGCTGGAGACCCAGTACTTC
>.|TRBV19|.|TRBJ2-7
CASDEGREQYF
TGTGCCAGCGATGAGGGGCGAGAGCAGTACTTC